This TCR beta chain was recovered during a study of T cell repertoires in cytomegalovirus infection. Across the study: Public signatures in TCR beta pointed to CMV infection and matching HLA type. The study's findings and limits: Carriers of CMV and the relevant HLA type were discriminated by public TCR beta frequency. CMV-specific HLA-C-restricted TCR beta clonotypes dominated the ex vivo response.

TCRdb passed the reads through MiXCR, listing each CDR3 protein once. The sample gives about 260,000 distinct CDR3 sequences, 12% to 15% of which show up once; around 8.1% is in the top ten. Trimming left V 6 bases short and J 0 bases short, with 14 bases between. Germline V gene data show CDR1 as MGHDK and CDR2 as SYGVNS. The CDR3 consists of 15 residues. This clonotype showed up just a few times. The antigen is unknown. The chain links TRBV25-1 to TRBJ1-1, with D tentatively TRBD1 (5 bases). Sequences were obtained from PBMCs. The sequence came from a human donor in good health (CMV status not recorded). Some clones in this sample may be carry-over from other donors' samples. CDR3 DNA sequence: TGTGCCAGCAGGAGGGGTGGGACCATGAACACTGAAGCTTTCTTT. Its protein is CASRRGGTMNTEAFF. The full variable domain, with the rest looked up from reference TRBV25-1 and TRBJ1-1, is EADIYQTPRYLVIGTGKKITLECSQTMGHDKMYWYQQDPGMELHLIHYSYGVNSTEKGDLSSESTVSRIRTEHFPLTLESARPSHTSQYLCASRRGGTMNTEAFFGQGTRLTVV.